The source of this TCR beta chain is a study of cytomegalovirus exposure and HLA in healthy donors. Donors were drawn from the roughly 130-subject validation cohort, separate from the approximately 700-subject first cohort. Method: immunoSEQ multiplex PCR; TCRdb's copy keeps in-frame clones and lacks some. The sample contains more than 250,000 clones, 80% to 90% of which appear only once. About this clone itself: Antigen unknown.

The study, taken as a whole, reports: It was reportedly the case that the classifier diagnosed cytomegalovirus status with high specificity and sensitivity.

The CDR3 consists of 15 residues. In germline, CDR1 is SGHDN, CDR2 FVKESK. The V gene lost 0 bases and the J gene lost 2 bases, with 11 bases spanning the gap. This sequence joins TRBV14 and TRBJ2-7; possible D gene TRBD2, 6 bases. The sample consisted of PBMCs. The receptor's source is a woman aged 18-30 years in good health and CMV-seronegative. Here the CDR3 DNA reads TGTGCCAGCAGCCAAGATCGGCGCGGGACCTACGAGCAGTACTTC. Translating gives CASSQDRRGTYEQYF.